Presented here are 23 T cell receptor beta chains from one specimen sequenced in a study of blood T cell repertoires in COVID-19. TCRdb's copy holds only in-frame clones and misses some; the assay was immunoSEQ multiplex PCR. The sample consists of around 250,000 clones, approximately 84% of them appearing once. The sample comprised peripheral blood. All receptors come from a human donor in a cohort sampled during active COVID-19.

The CDR3 nucleotides read TGTGCCAGCAGTGCGGACCCTGGTGGGAGAGAGACCCAGTACTTC. As protein: CASSADPGGRETQYF. The chain is built from TRBV2 and TRBJ2-5; a possible D gene is TRBD2 (5 bases). With 4 bases removed from V and 4 bases from J, the gap between germline ends came to 16 bases. Germline loops: CDR1 SNHLY, CDR2 FYNNEI. This CDR3 contains 15 residues.

This clone has a handful of counts. The rearrangement joins TRBV4-2 to TRBJ2-7; 8 bases map to TRBD1. The germline gives CDR1 LGHNA, CDR2 YNFKEQ. The CDR3 extends over 16 amino acids. V lost 1 base to trimming and J lost 3 bases; unmatched junction nucleotides: 8. Written as DNA, the CDR3 is TGTGCCAGCAGCCAAGTTGGGACAGGCGACTACTACGAGCAGTACTTC. Its protein product is CASSQVGTGDYYEQYF.

This clone turned up a few times. This chain connects TRBV6-1 to TRBJ1-5; D is undetermined. The germline V gene encodes CDR1 MNHNS and CDR2 SASEGT. There are 15 residues in the CDR3. V was pared by 6 bases and J by 3 bases, with 15 bases between. The CDR3 spells CASRSFGKDNQPQHF. In nucleotides, the CDR3 is TGTGCCAGCAGGTCCTTCGGGAAAGACAATCAGCCCCAGCATTTT.

The V call is TRBV7-9, the J call TRBJ1-1, with D possibly being TRBD1 (5 bases). The CDR3 sequence is 14 residues long. Germline loops: CDR1 SEHNR, CDR2 FQNEAQ (reference sequence). V gave up 2 bases and J gave up 3 bases, with 10 bases separating them. For the CDR3, the DNA is TGTGCCAGCAGCTTATCGGGAGGGGACACTGAAGCTTTCTTT. Amino acid sequence: CASSLSGGDTEAFF.

V and J are TRBV18 and TRBJ1-1, with D possibly being TRBD1 (6 bases). Germline values: CDR1 KGHSH, CDR2 LQKENI. This CDR3 spans 15 amino acids. Trimming removed 5 bases at V and 1 base at J, with 14 bases between. Here the CDR3 DNA reads TGTGCCAGCTCATCATTGGGACAAACGAACACTGAAGCTTTCTTT. Translation gives CASSSLGQTNTEAFF. Filled out from reference TRBV18 and TRBJ1-1, the complete variable domain reads NAGVMQNPRHLVRRRGQEARLRCSPMKGHSHVYWYRQLPEEGLKFMVYLQKENIIDESGMPKERFSAEFPKEGPSILRIQQVVRGDSAAYFCASSSLGQTNTEAFFGQGTRLTVV.

This sequence joins TRBV5-4 and TRBJ1-1, with a weak D call TRBD1 (6 bases). CDR1 and CDR2 (germline): SGHNT, YYREEE (reference sequence). Trimming pared 4 bases from V and 4 bases from J, leaving 23 bases between. This CDR3 comprises 17 residues. The CDR3 region is CASSVGGGGSQGTEAFF. DNA for the CDR3: TGTGCCAGCAGCGTTGGAGGCGGGGGCAGTCAGGGCACTGAAGCTTTCTTT.

With respect to this clone: Other DNA sequences in this specimen translate into the identical CDR3. V is TRBV15 and J is TRBJ2-7; 14 positions match TRBD2. V trimming: 2 bases; J trimming: 5 bases; junction bases outside the gene matches: 8. The germline V gene encodes CDR1 LNHNV and CDR2 YYDKDF (reference sequence). This CDR3 region has 17 residues. CDR3 in DNA: TGTGCCACCAGCAGATATGGGACTAGCGGGAGTGTTCACGAGCAGTACTTC. Translated, it gives CATSRYGTSGSVHEQYF.

The table lists this clone with a count of one. The rearrangement links TRBV9 to TRBJ2-3; D possibly corresponds to TRBD1 (5 bases). V gave up 1 base and J gave up 6 bases, with 15 bases separating them. The V gene's germline CDR1 is SGDLS and CDR2 YYNGEE. CDR3 size: 15 residues. CDR3: CASSVSVGDFDTQYF. The CDR3 DNA is TGTGCCAGCAGCGTATCAGTAGGGGATTTTGATACGCAGTATTTT.

The gene calls are TRBV7-2 and TRBJ1-5; D is possibly TRBD1 (5 bases). The CDR3 runs 18 residues. Germline V CDR1 and CDR2: SGHTA, FQGNSA. Trimming left V 4 bases short and J 4 bases short, with 23 bases between. The CDR3 DNA reads as TGTGCCAGCAGCTACGGACGGGGGGGAGGGGAACGAAATCAGCCCCAGCATTTT. Translation gives CASSYGRGGGERNQPQHF.

This CDR3 is CATSVRGGLSTFF. The CDR3 DNA is TGTGCCACCAGTGTCAGAGGGGGCCTTAGTACGTTCTTC. This rearrangement joins TRBV24-1 to TRBJ2-1; 7 bases map to TRBD1. The junction had 12 bases not matched to a gene; V was cut back by 5 bases and J by 15 bases. Germline CDR1 is KGHDR and CDR2 is SFDVKD. This CDR3 contains 13 residues.

The chain uses TRBV7-9 and TRBJ2-3; D is unresolved. CDR3 length: 11 residues. V was shortened by 5 bases and J by 5 bases, with 5 bases between the two germline ends. CDR1 SEHNR and CDR2 FQNEAQ come from the germline V gene (reference sequence). The CDR3 protein is CASSVKDTQYF. The CDR3 bases are TGTGCCAGCAGCGTTAAAGATACGCAGTATTTT.

V gene TRBV5-5 combines with J gene TRBJ2-7, with 11 bases fitting TRBD2. Germline V CDR1 and CDR2: SGHKS, YYEKEE (reference sequence). This CDR3 comprises 16 residues. J lost 2 bases, V lost 1 base, and 5 bases had no gene match. The CDR3 region is CASSLSSGRAAYEQYF. In DNA, the CDR3 is TGTGCCAGCAGCTTGAGTAGCGGGAGGGCCGCCTACGAGCAGTACTTC.

The chain links TRBV9 to TRBJ2-1, with 7 nucleotides matching TRBD1. The germline V gene encodes CDR1 SGDLS and CDR2 YYNGEE. With V trimmed by 0 bases and J by 7 bases, 10 bases remained unmatched. This CDR3 comprises 16 residues. CDR3 coding DNA: TGTGCCAGCAGCGTAGTGGGGACAGTATCCATAAATGAGCAGTTCTTC. It translates to CASSVVGTVSINEQFF.

The chain combines TRBV6-2 or TRBV6-3 with TRBJ2-1; the D gene is possibly TRBD1 (7 bases). This CDR3 is built from 17 residues. V gave up 2 bases and J gave up 5 bases, with 19 bases separating them. Looked up from germline, CDR1 is MNHEY and CDR2 is SVGEGT. CDR3 loop: CASSYIAGGKLDNEQFF. In DNA form, the CDR3 reads TGTGCCAGCAGTTACATTGCAGGGGGGAAATTAGACAATGAGCAGTTCTTC.

The gene calls are TRBV3-1 (or the pseudogene TRBV3-2) and TRBJ2-7; 7 positions agree with TRBD1. Germline V gene data show CDR1 as LGHDT and CDR2 as YNNKEL (reference sequence). J gave up 3 bases and V 0 bases, and 5 bases lay outside the gene matches. The CDR3 contains 15 residues. The CDR3 region has the DNA TGTGCCAGCAGCCAAGACCCCGGACAGGTCTACGAGCAGTACTTC. Translated, it gives CASSQDPGQVYEQYF.

The chain is built from TRBV11-2 and TRBJ2-7; 10 positions match TRBD2. Germline V CDR1 and CDR2: SGHAT, FQNNGV. The length of the CDR3 is 16 residues. The trim removed 5 bases at V and 5 bases at J, leaving 12 bases unmatched. The CDR3 sequence is CASSPRVASGSNEQYF. Here the CDR3 DNA reads TGTGCCAGCAGCCCTAGGGTGGCTAGCGGGAGCAACGAGCAGTACTTC.

This chain links TRBV12-3 or TRBV12-4 with TRBJ1-2; 11 bases align to TRBD1. The CDR3 has 13 amino acids. Trimming at V came to 4 bases and at J to 8 bases, leaving 3 bases not matched to a gene. Here the CDR3 DNA reads TGTGCCAGCAGTTCGGGACAGGGGGGCGGCTACACCTTC. It encodes CASSSGQGGGYTF.

This clone was counted a few times. This CDR3 is CASSPLGSFTDTQYF. Here the CDR3 DNA reads TGTGCCAGCTCACCTCTCGGGAGTTTCACAGATACGCAGTATTTT. The V gene is TRBV18, the J gene TRBJ2-3, with D perhaps matching TRBD2 (6 bases). V lost 3 bases and J lost 2, with 12 bases in between. The germline V gene encodes CDR1 KGHSH and CDR2 LQKENI. This CDR3 is 15 amino acids long.

The chain couples TRBV11-1 to TRBJ2-5; D may be TRBD2 (5 bases). The CDR3 totals 13 residues. The germline gives CDR1 SGHAT, CDR2 FQDESV (reference sequence). V lost 3 bases and J 2 bases, leaving 7 bases between the germline ends. CDR3 sequence: CASSFRLQETQYF. For the CDR3, the DNA is TGTGCCAGCAGCTTCCGACTACAAGAGACCCAGTACTTC.

The V gene is TRBV14, the J gene TRBJ2-2; 9 nucleotides match TRBD2. CDR1 is SGHDN, CDR2 FVKESK, per germline. This CDR3 has 15 amino acids. V shed 4 bases, J shed 6 bases, and the junction held 6 bases outside the gene matches. The CDR3 is CASSLLRGGAGELFF. The CDR3 nucleotides are TGTGCCAGCAGCCTTCTGCGGGGGGGCGCCGGGGAGCTGTTTTTT.

This chain joins TRBV19 and TRBJ2-7; D unclear. V gave up 0 bases and J gave up 2 bases, with 11 bases separating them. This CDR3 has 15 residues. The V gene's germline CDR1 is LNHDA and CDR2 SQIVND (reference sequence). CDR3 residues: CASSIDRIGPYEQYF. CDR3 DNA: TGTGCCAGTAGTATAGATCGAATCGGTCCCTACGAGCAGTACTTC.

This clone was seen more than once but under ten times. The V and J genes are TRBV18 and TRBJ1-3; tentative D call: TRBD1 (6 bases). V lost 6 bases and J lost 11, with 14 bases in between. The germline gives CDR1 KGHSH, CDR2 LQKENI. The CDR3 is made up of 12 amino acids. The CDR3: CASSLQGRPIYF. The CDR3 region has the DNA TGTGCCAGCTCGCTACAGGGTCGGCCCATATATTTT.

The CDR3 DNA is TGTGCCAGCTCGCCTAAAGAGGAGCAGTTCTTC. Translating it yields CASSPKEEQFF. The J gene is TRBJ2-1, the V gene TRBV18; D gene unclear. Trimming removed 6 bases from V and 10 bases from J, with 10 bases in between. The CDR3 extends over 11 amino acids. The V gene's germline CDR1 is KGHSH and CDR2 LQKENI.